This T cell receptor beta chain was documented in a study of monozygotic twins with cystic fibrosis. About this clone: No antigen is known for it.

Measured with immunoSEQ multiplex PCR; TCRdb has only the in-frame clones, and not every one. This table holds 25,000 to 30,000 clones, around nine tenths found once. Overall study results and limits: Median Simpson clonality of approximately 0.0091 suggested naive T cells predominated. No link emerged between shared CDR3 counts and age, concordance or severity. Unrelated CF individuals shared fewer identical clonotypes than monozygotic CF twins. Co-twins had the most similar V usage for 13 of 16 pairs, J for 8.

The V end lost 1 base, the J end lost 5 bases, and 12 bases lay between the germline ends. Germline assignment: CDR1 SGDLS and CDR2 YYNGEE. The CDR3 sequence is 15 residues long. The TCR comes from a girl aged 2 to 10 with cystic fibrosis. V is TRBV9 and J is TRBJ2-2; no firm D call. Specimen: blood. As DNA, the CDR3 is TGTGCCAGCAGCGTAAGTGAAGGGATGACCGGGGAGCTGTTTTTT. It translates to CASSVSEGMTGELFF.